The 2 T cell receptor beta chains presented below share a single source sample, sequenced in a study of response to subunit inactivated influenza vaccine. MiXCR was run by TCRdb on the RT-PCR reads, yielding one entry per CDR3 protein. The sample includes a few hundred thousand distinct CDR3 sequences, about a fifth of them seen just once. This sample comprised PBMCs from blood, obtained 21 months after vaccination. All receptors come from a man in his fifties or sixties who received an inactivated influenza vaccine.

The V gene is TRBV4-2, the J gene TRBJ2-5; D possibly corresponds to TRBD2 (6 bases). The CDR3 runs to 14 residues. Trimming took off 0 bases at V and 5 bases at J, with 10 bases between the two ends. CDR1 LGHNA and CDR2 YNFKEQ come from the germline V gene. CDR3 coding DNA: TGTGCCAGCAGCCAAGAAAGGGAGGCGGAGACCCAGTACTTC. Translated: CASSQEREAETQYF.

This clonotype was counted ten times or more. The chain links TRBV20-1 to TRBJ1-2; TRBD1 aligns across 8 bases. Per the germline V gene, CDR1 is DFQATT and CDR2 is SNEGSKA (reference sequence). The CDR3 is 12 residues long. V shed 8 bases and J 3 bases; nucleotides not matched to a gene: 5. The CDR3 nucleotides read TGCAGTTCCGACAGGGGCTACTATGGCTACACCTTC. This sequence encodes CSSDRGYYGYTF.